The present T cell receptor beta chain was sequenced within a study of PD-L1 blockade in urothelial cancer. Turning to the study itself: Treatment start was followed by blood analysis at 3 weeks (second dose) and again at 6 weeks. Blood yielded a median of about 140,000 T cells per sample.

The time point was: pretreatment peripheral blood. The trim removed 10 bases at V and 0 bases at J, leaving 17 bases unmatched. The germline gives CDR1 MRHNA, CDR2 SNTAGT. This CDR3 has 18 amino acids. This clone showed up just once. Data came from immunoSEQ multiplex PCR; TCRdb stores just in-frame clones and leaves some out. The data show 65,000 to 80,000 clones, 85% to 90% seen once. The rearrangement uses TRBV6-4 and TRBJ1-5; the match to TRBD1 covers 8 bases. Here the sequenced sample was PBMCs, taken around atezolizumab (anti-PD-L1) treatment. This TCR came from a man aged 65-85 years with urothelial cancer. CDR3 sequence (DNA): TGTGCCACCTCGTATGGCGGACAGGGTCCCTATAGCAATCAGCCCCAGCATTTT. This encodes CATSYGGQGPYSNQPQHF.